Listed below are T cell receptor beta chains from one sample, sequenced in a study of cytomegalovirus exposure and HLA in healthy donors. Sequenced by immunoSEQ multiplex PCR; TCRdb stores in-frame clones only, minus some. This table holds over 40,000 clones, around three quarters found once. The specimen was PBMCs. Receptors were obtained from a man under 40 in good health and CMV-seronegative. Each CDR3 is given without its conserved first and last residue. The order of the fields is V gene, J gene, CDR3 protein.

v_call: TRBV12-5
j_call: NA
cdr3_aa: ASGINPRRSYEQY

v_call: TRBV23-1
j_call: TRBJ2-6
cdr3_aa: ASSKNGTGEVSGANVLT

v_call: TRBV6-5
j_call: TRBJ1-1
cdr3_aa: ASSPYGRGGTEAF

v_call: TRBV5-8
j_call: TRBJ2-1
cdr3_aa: ASSPIRLVWNEQF

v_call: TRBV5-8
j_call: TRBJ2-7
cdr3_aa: ASSLVAGIEQY

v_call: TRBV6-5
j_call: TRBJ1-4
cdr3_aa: ASSRRTGYDEKLF

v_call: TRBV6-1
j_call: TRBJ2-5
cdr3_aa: ASSALAGVGQETQY

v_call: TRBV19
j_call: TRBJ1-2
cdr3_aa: ASSIGPGNYGYT

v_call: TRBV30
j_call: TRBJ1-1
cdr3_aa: AWSFEQGGDTEAF

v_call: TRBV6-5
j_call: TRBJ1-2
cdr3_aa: ASSTRTGGYT

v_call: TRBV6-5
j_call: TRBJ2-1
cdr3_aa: ASNNRDRRYNEQF

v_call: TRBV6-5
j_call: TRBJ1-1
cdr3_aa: ASGRGRTEAF

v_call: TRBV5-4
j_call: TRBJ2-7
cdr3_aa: ATEAGLVSYEQY

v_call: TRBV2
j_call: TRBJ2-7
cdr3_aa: ASSAWTGYEQY

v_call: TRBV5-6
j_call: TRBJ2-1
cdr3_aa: ASSFRGVTYNEQF

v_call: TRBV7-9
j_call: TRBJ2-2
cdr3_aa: ASSLYRPGHTGELF

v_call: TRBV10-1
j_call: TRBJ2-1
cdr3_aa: ASSAGGPQF

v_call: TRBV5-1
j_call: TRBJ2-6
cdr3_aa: ASSPLGLAGFSGANVLT

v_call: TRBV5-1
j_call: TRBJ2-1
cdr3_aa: ASSLEETKQF

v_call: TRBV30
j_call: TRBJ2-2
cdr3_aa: AWSVLASGWPPNTGELF

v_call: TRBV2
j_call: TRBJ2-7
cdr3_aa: ASGQGPMLEQY

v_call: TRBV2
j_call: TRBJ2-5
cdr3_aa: ASIRGLAAGETQY

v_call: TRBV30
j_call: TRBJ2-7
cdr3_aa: AWGLRSGRYEQY

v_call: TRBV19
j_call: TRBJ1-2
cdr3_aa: ASSTGYGYT

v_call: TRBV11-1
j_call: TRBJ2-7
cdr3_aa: ASSHEILAGSEQY

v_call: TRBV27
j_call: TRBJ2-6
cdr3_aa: ASSPTSGRSGANVLT

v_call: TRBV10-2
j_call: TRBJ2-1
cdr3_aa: ASSGPARGEQF

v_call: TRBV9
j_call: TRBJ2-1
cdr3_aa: ASRGQFNEQF

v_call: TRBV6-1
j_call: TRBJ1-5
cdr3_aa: ASSGGTAYSNQPQH

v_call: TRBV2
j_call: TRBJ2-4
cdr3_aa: ASSEALWSVQY

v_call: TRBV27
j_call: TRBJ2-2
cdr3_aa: ASSLLAGGTGELF

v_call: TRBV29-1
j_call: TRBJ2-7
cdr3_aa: SAYSSASSYEQY

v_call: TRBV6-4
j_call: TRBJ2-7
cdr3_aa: ARGTSGGIYEQY

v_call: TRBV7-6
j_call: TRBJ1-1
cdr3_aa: ASSAGGNTEAF

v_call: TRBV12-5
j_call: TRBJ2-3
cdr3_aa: ASGSTGRERTDTQY

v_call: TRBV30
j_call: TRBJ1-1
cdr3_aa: AWSHILNTEAF

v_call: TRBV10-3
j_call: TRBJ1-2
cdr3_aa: AISGTFGYT

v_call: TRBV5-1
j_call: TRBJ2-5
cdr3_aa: ASSPSGGQETQY

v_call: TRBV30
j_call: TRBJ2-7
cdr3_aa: ACKQGTYEQY

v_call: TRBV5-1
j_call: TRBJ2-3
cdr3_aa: ASSSGGSDTQY

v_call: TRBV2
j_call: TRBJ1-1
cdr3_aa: ASGTVNTEAF

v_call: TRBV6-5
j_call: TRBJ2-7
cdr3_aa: ASSYFGTGSYEQY

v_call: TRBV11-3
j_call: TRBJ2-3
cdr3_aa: ASSSLADGTDTQY

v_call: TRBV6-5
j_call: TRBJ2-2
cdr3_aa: ASGLAAYTGELF